This T cell receptor (beta chain) was found in a study of blood T cell repertoires in COVID-19. Study information: Material from acute and convalescent COVID-19 was sourced from the United States, Italy and Spain. PBMCs, B-cell-depleted T cells, or T cells provided the cDNA or gDNA that made up the material.

In the source study's methods: Using reference gene primer amplification, nucleated cell counts were estimated. Profiling relied on immunoSEQ multiplex PCR, and the TCRdb table lists in-frame clones only, not all of them. The V and J calls and clone size come from that table; D and trimming were worked out from the DNA. The repertoire holds around 190,000 clones, roughly 82% seen once, with approximately 13% in the top ten. CDR3 length equals 16 residues. V dropped 6 bases and J dropped 5; count of bases not matched to a gene: 16. CDR1 MNHEY and CDR2 SVGEGT come from the germline V gene. The sequence came from a human donor in a cohort sampled during active COVID-19. The sequenced material came from peripheral blood. The chain links TRBV6-2 or TRBV6-3 to TRBJ2-7; 7 bases are shared with TRBD2. CDR3 residues: CASSLTYSGLGDEQYF. The CDR3 DNA reads TGTGCCAGCAGCCTCACTTATAGCGGGTTGGGGGACGAGCAGTACTTC.